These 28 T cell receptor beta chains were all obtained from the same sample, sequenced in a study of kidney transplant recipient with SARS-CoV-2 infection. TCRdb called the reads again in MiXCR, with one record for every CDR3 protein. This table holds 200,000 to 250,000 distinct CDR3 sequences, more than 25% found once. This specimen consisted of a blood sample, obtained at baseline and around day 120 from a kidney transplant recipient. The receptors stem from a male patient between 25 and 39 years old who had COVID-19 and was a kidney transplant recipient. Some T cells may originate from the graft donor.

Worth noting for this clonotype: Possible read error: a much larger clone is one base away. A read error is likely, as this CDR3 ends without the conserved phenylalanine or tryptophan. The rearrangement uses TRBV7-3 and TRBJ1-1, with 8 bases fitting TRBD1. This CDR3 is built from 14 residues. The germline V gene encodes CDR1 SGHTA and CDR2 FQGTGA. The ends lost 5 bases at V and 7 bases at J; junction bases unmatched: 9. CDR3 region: CASSKDRVTREAFL. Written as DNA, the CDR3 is TGTGCCAGCAGCAAGGACAGGGTGACTCGTGAAGCTTTCCTT.

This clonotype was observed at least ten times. CDR3 residues: CASRVNTTPRKTYGYTF. DNA of the CDR3: TGTGCAAGTCGCGTGAATACGACTCCACGAAAGACCTATGGCTACACCTTC. This chain uses TRBV12-2 with TRBJ1-2. TRBV12-2 is annotated as a pseudogene. The CDR3 consists of 17 residues.

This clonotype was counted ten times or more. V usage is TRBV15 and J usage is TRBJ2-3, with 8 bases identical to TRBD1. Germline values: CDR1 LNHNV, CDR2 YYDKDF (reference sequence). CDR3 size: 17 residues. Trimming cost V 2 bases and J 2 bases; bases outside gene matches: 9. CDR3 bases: TGTGCCACCAGCAGAAAGGGTGGGGACAGGTACACAGATACGCAGTATTTT. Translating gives CATSRKGGDRYTDTQYF.

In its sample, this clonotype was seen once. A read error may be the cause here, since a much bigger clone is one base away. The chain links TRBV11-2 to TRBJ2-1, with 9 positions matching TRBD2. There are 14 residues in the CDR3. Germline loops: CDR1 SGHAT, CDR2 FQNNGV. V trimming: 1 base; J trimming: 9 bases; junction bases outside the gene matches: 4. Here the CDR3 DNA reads TGTGCCAGCAGCTTAGGTAGCGGGAGCAGTGAGCAGTTCTTC. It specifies CASSLGSGSSEQFF.

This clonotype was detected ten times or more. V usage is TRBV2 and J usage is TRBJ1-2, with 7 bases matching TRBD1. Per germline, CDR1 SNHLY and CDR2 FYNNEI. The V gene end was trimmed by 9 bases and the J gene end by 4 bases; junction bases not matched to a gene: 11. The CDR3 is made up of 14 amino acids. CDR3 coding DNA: TGTGCCAGTAGTCCGGCAGGGGGGGGCTATGGCTACACCTTC. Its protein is CASSPAGGGYGYTF.

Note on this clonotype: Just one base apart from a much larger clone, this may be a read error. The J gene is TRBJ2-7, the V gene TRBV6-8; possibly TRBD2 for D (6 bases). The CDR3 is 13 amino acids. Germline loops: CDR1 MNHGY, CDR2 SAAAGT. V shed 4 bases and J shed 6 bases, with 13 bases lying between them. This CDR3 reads CASSLGRDCEQYF. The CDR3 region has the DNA TGTGCCAGCAGTTTAGGTAGGGACTGCGAGCAGTACTTC.

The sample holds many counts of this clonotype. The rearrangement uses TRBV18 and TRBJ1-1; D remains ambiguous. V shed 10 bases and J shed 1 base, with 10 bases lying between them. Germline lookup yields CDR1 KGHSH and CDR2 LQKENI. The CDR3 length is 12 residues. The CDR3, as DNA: TGTGCCACCAAAAACAGGAACACTGAAGCTTTCTTT. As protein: CATKNRNTEAFF.

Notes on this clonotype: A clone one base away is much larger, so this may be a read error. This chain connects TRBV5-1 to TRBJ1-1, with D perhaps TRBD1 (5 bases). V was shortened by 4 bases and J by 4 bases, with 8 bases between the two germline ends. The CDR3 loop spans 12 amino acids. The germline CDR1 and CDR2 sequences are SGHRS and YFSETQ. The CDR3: CASSRDPTEAFF. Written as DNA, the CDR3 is TGCGCCAGCAGCCGGGACCCCACTGAAGCTTTCTTT.

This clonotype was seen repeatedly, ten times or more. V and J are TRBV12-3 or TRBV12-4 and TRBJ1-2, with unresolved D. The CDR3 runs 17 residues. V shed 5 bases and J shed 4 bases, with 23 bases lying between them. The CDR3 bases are TGTGCCAGCAGTGTTTACACCACAGCAGGAAAGACCTATGGCTACACCTTC. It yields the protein CASSVYTTAGKTYGYTF.

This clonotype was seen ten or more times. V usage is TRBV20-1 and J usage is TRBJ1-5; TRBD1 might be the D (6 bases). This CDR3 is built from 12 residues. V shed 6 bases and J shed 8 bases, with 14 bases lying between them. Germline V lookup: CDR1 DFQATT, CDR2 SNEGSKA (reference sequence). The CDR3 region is CSANLGGEPQHF. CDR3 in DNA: TGCAGTGCAAACCTGGGGGGCGAGCCCCAGCATTTT.

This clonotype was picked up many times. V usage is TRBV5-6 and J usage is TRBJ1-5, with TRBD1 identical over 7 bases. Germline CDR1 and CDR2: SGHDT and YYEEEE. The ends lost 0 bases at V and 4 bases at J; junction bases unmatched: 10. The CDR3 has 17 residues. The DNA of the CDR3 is TGTGCCAGCAGCTTGGCCGGGAGGGGGCTGTGGAATCAGCCCCAGCATTTT. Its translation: CASSLAGRGLWNQPQHF.

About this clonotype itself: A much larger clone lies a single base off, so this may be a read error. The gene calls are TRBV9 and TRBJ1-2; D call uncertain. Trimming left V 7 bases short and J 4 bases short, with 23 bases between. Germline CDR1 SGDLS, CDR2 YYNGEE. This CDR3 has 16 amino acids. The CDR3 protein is CASDWVYSRKTYGYTF. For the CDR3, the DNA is TGTGCCAGCGACTGGGTGTACTCAAGAAAGACCTATGGCTACACCTTC.

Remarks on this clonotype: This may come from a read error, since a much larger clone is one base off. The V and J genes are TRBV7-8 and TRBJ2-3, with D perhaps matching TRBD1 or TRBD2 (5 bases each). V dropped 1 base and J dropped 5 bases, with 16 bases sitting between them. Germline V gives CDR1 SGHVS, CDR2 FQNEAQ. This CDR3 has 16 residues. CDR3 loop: CASSLELLVGVDTQYF. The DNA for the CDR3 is TGTGCCAGCAGCTTAGAGCTACTAGTGGGGGTAGATACGCAGTATTTT. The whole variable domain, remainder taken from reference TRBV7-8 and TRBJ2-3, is GAGVSQSPRYKVAKRGQDVALRCDPISGHVSLFWYQQALGQGPEFLTYFQNEAQLDKSGLPSDRFFAERPEGSVSTLKIQRTQQEDSAVYLCASSLELLVGVDTQYFGPGTRLTVL.

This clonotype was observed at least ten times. CDR3 in DNA: TGTGCCAGCAGCTTAGGTTACAGCCTAGAAGTCAGTATGCGCCAGTACTTC. Translated: CASSLGYSLEVSMRQYF. The chain employs TRBV11-3 and TRBJ2-5; D is unresolved. V was shortened by 1 base and J by 10 bases, with 25 bases between the two germline ends. The CDR3 is made up of 17 amino acids. CDR1 and CDR2 from the germline V gene are SGHNT and YENEEA.

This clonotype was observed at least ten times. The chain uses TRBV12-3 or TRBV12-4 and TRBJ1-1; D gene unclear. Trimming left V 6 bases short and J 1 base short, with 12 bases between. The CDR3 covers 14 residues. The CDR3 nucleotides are TGTGCCAGCAGCCCTCGGGTGGGGAACACTGAAGCTTTCTTT. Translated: CASSPRVGNTEAFF.

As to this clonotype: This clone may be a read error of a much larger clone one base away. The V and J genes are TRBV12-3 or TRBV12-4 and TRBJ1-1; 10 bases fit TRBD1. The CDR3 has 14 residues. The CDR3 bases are TGTGTCAGCAGTCAAGGACAGGGGGGCACTGAAGCTTTCTTT. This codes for CVSSQGQGGTEAFF.

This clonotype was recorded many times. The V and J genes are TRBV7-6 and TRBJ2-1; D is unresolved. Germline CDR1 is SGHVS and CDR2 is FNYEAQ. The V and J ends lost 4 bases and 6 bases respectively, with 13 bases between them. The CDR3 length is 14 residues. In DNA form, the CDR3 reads TGTGCCAGCAGCTCAAATGGGGAATTCAATGAGCAGTTCTTC. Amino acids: CASSSNGEFNEQFF.

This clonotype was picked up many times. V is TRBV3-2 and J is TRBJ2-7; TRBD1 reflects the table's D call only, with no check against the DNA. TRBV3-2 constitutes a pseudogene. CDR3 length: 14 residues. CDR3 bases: TGTGCCAGCAGCTCCCAGGACAGCGGCTACGAGCAGTACTTC. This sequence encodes CASSSQDSGYEQYF.

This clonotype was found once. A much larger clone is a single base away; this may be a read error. The CDR3 DNA reads as TGTGCCAGCAGCTTTATGCTCAGACACGGAAAGACCTATGGCTACACCTTC. Protein product: CASSFMLRHGKTYGYTF. This sequence joins TRBV7-2 and TRBJ1-2; D is uncertain. The CDR3 extends over 17 amino acids. Germline V CDR1 and CDR2: SGHTA, FQGNSA. The ends were cut back, 3 bases at V and 4 bases at J, with 21 bases in the middle.

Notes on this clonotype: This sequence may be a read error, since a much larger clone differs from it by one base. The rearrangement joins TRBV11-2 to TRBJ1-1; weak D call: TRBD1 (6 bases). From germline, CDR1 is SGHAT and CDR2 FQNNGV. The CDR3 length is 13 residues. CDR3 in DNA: TGTGCCGGCAGCTTACAGGGTTGGACTGAAGCTTTCTTT. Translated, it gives CAGSLQGWTEAFF.

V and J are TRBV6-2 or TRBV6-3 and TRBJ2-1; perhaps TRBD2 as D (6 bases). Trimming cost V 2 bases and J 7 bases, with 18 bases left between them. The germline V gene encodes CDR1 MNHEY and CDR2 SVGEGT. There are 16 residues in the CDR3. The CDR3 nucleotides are TGTGCCAGCAGTTACGCCCCCACCGCGGGGCGTAATGAGCAGTTCTTC. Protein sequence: CASSYAPTAGRNEQFF.

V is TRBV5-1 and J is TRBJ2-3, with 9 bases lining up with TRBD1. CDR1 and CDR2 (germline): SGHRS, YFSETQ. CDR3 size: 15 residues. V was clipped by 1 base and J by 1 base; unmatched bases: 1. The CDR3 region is CASSLRDRGTDTQYF. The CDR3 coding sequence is TGCGCCAGCAGCTTGAGGGACAGGGGCACAGATACGCAGTATTTT.

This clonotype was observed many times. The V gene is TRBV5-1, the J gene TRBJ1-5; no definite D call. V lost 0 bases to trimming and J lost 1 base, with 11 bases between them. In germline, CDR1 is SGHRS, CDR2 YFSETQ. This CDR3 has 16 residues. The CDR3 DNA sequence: TGCGCCAGCAGCTTGGGCGGGGTAGGCAGCAATCAGCCCCAGCATTTT. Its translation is CASSLGGVGSNQPQHF.

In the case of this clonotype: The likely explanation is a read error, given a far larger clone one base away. The CDR3 loop reads CASSQDEYRGTQYF. CDR3 bases: TGTGCCAGCAGCCAAGATGAGTACAGAGGTACGCAGTATTTT. This sequence joins TRBV3-2 and TRBJ2-1. The J call may be wrong; the DNA end is better matched by TRBJ2-3. TRBV3-2 is reported as a pseudogene. This CDR3 region has 14 residues.

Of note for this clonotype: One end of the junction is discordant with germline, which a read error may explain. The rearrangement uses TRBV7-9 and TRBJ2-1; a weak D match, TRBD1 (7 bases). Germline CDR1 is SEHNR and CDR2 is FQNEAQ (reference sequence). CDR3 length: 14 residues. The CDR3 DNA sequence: TGTGCCGGCAGCCGGGGGACAGCCTCAAATGGGCAGTTCTTC. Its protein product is CAGSRGTASNGQFF.

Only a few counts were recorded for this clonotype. The CDR3 DNA follows: TGTGCCTGGACCGGGACTAGCGGGAGGGCCCTCGGCAATGAGCAGTTCTTC. Translation: CAWTGTSGRALGNEQFF. This chain joins TRBV30 and TRBJ2-1; 16 bases match TRBD2. With 4 bases clipped from V and 6 bases from J, the junction kept 9 bases outside the gene matches. The CDR3 is 17 residues long. CDR1 and CDR2 (germline): GTSNPN, SVGIG (reference sequence). The full variable domain, in which reference TRBV30 and TRBJ2-1 provide the parts outside the CDR3, is SQTIHQWPATLVQPVGSPLSLECTVEGTSNPNLYWYRQAAGRGLQLLFYSVGIGQISSEVPQNLSASRPQDRQFILSSKKLLLSDSGFYLCAWTGTSGRALGNEQFFGPGTRLTVL.

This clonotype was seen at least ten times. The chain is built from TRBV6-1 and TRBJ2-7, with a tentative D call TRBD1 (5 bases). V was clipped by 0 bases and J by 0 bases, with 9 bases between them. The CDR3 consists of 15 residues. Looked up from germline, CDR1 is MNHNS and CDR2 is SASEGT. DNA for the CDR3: TGTGCCAGCAGTGAAGCAAGACAGTTCTCCTACGAGCAGTACTTC. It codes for CASSEARQFSYEQYF.

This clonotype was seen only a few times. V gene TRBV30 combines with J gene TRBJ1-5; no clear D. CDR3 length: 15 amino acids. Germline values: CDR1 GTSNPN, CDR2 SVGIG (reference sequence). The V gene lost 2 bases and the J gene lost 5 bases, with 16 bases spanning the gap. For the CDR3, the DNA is TGTGCCTGGAGTCTCCAAAAGGTCCGGGATCAGCCCCAGCATTTT. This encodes CAWSLQKVRDQPQHF. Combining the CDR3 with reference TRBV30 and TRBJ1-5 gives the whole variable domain SQTIHQWPATLVQPVGSPLSLECTVEGTSNPNLYWYRQAAGRGLQLLFYSVGIGQISSEVPQNLSASRPQDRQFILSSKKLLLSDSGFYLCAWSLQKVRDQPQHFGDGTRLSIL.